One and the same sample provided the 15 T cell receptor beta chains below, sequenced in a study of blood T cell repertoires in COVID-19. Sequenced by immunoSEQ multiplex PCR; TCRdb stores in-frame clones only, minus some. The sample includes about 280,000 clones, 83% of them seen just once. Sequencing was performed on peripheral blood. These receptors were obtained from a woman between 45 and 60 years old who had recovered from COVID-19.

The chain links TRBV5-4 to TRBJ2-2; TRBD2 might be the D (7 bases). This CDR3 region has 16 residues. Trimming took 6 bases from V and 6 from J, leaving 21 bases between them. Germline V gene lookup returns CDR1 SGHNT and CDR2 YYREEE (reference sequence). CDR3 loop: CASTLSRGRGAGELFF. The CDR3 coding sequence is TGTGCCAGCACCCTCAGCCGGGGGAGGGGGGCCGGGGAGCTGTTTTTT.

V usage is TRBV3-1 (or the pseudogene TRBV3-2) and J usage is TRBJ2-7, with D possibly being TRBD2 (5 bases). Germline V CDR1 and CDR2: LGHDT, YNNKEL (reference sequence). This CDR3 region has 17 residues. V was trimmed by 0 bases and J by 1 base, leaving 16 bases between them. As DNA, the CDR3 is TGTGCCAGCAGCCAAGATTTTCGGCCCCGGAGGTCCTACGAGCAGTACTTC. Translation gives CASSQDFRPRRSYEQYF.

This clone was seen at least ten times. This chain connects TRBV28 to TRBJ2-7, with D maybe TRBD1 (6 bases). V lost 4 bases, J lost 7 bases, and 8 bases lay in between. CDR1 and CDR2 from the germline V gene are MDHEN and SYDVKM. The CDR3 runs to 11 residues. CDR3 DNA sequence: TGTGCCAGCAGTTGGGGGCGGGAGCAGTACTTC. This encodes CASSWGREQYF.

The V gene is TRBV28, the J gene TRBJ2-7, with D uncertain. Germline V lookup: CDR1 MDHEN, CDR2 SYDVKM. V dropped 6 bases and J dropped 3 bases, with 15 bases sitting between them. CDR3 length: 14 amino acids. The DNA of the CDR3 is TGTGCCAGCAGACCGGAATTAGGAGTCTACGAGCAGTACTTC. It specifies CASRPELGVYEQYF.

This sequence joins TRBV19 and TRBJ1-2; the D is unclear. The V gene lost 3 bases and the J gene lost 4 bases, with 9 bases spanning the gap. The V gene's germline CDR1 is LNHDA and CDR2 SQIVND (reference sequence). The CDR3 has 13 amino acids. DNA of the CDR3: TGTGCCAGTAGTATGAGACAAGGCTATGGCTACACCTTC. It encodes CASSMRQGYGYTF.

The rearrangement links TRBV7-3 to TRBJ2-1; D may be TRBD1 (6 bases). CDR3 length: 15 amino acids. V lost 5 bases and J 2 bases, leaving 13 bases between the germline ends. Germline V gene lookup returns CDR1 SGHTA and CDR2 FQGTGA. This CDR3 is CASSAQGRAYNEQFF. In DNA form, the CDR3 reads TGTGCCAGCAGCGCACAGGGTAGGGCCTACAATGAGCAGTTCTTC.

This clone was seen more than once but under ten times. The chain uses TRBV7-9 and TRBJ2-2, with unresolved D. This CDR3 region has 13 residues. V lost 5 bases, J lost 6 bases, and 10 bases lay in between. Germline CDR1 is SEHNR and CDR2 is FQNEAQ (reference sequence). The CDR3 bases are TGTGCCAGCAGCGCTACGAAACCCGGGGAGCTGTTTTTT. Translating gives CASSATKPGELFF.

This clone was seen only a few times. V is TRBV6-2 or TRBV6-3 and J is TRBJ1-3; 8 nucleotides align to TRBD1. V lost 5 bases and J lost 1; bases outside the gene matches: 4. CDR1 and CDR2 (germline): MNHEY, SVGEGT. The CDR3 totals 15 residues. The DNA for the CDR3 is TGTGCCAGCAGTAACCGACAGGGGTCTGGAAACACCATATATTTT. Translation: CASSNRQGSGNTIYF.

This clone was counted a single time. This chain connects TRBV2 to TRBJ1-5; tentative D call: TRBD1 (5 bases). This CDR3 has 17 residues. CDR1 is SNHLY and CDR2 is FYNNEI in the germline V gene. Trimming left V 6 bases short and J 0 bases short, with 18 bases between. Here the CDR3 reads CASRPRGGTYSNQPQHF. CDR3 in DNA: TGTGCCAGCAGGCCCCGGGGAGGGACGTATAGCAATCAGCCCCAGCATTTT.

The V call is TRBV5-1, the J call TRBJ2-5; D unclear. The CDR3 has 15 amino acids. Germline V CDR1 and CDR2: SGHRS, YFSETQ. Deletions cut 4 bases from V and 3 bases from J, with 16 bases between. CDR3 coding DNA: TGCGCCAGCAGCCAAGGTCAGGATTCAAAAGAGACCCAGTACTTC. It translates to CASSQGQDSKETQYF.

This clone has only a few counts. The genes are TRBV4-3 and TRBJ2-7, with 10 bases that match TRBD1. This CDR3 has 14 amino acids. Looked up from germline, CDR1 is LGHNA and CDR2 is YSLEER. Germline trimming cut 4 bases from V and 5 bases from J; bases unmatched to any gene: 5. The CDR3 sequence is CASSLGTGANEQYF. The CDR3 nucleotides are TGCGCCAGCAGCCTTGGGACAGGGGCGAACGAGCAGTACTTC.

CDR3 DNA: TGCGCCAGCAGCCAAGTTTTGCCAGCCGGACAGGGGGCTACGAGGGTCACTGAAGCTTTCTTT. Translating gives CASSQVLPAGQGATRVTEAFF. The V and J genes are TRBV4-1 and TRBJ1-1, with 11 bases lining up with TRBD1. Germline loops: CDR1 MGHRA, CDR2 YSYEKL. Trimming took 1 base from V and 4 from J; bases not matched to a gene: 20. This CDR3 has 21 residues.

Only one count was recorded for this clone. In nucleotides, the CDR3 is TGTGCCAGCAGTTTATCGGCCGACAGGCAGCCCCAGCATTTT. This sequence encodes CASSLSADRQPQHF. The chain carries TRBV27 and TRBJ1-5; tentatively, D is TRBD1 (6 bases). The germline gives CDR1 MNHEY, CDR2 SMNVEV (reference sequence). The CDR3 extends over 14 amino acids. V lost 0 bases and J lost 7, with 10 bases in between.

The chain is built from TRBV7-2 and TRBJ2-5; no clear D. In germline, CDR1 is SGHTA, CDR2 FQGNSA. The CDR3 has 14 residues. V was cut by 4 bases and J by 4 bases, with 13 bases left in between. The CDR3: CASSSFDIRETQYF. The CDR3 DNA reads as TGTGCCAGCAGCTCTTTCGACATACGAGAGACCCAGTACTTC.

This clone was found once. CDR3 sequence reads: CSVEGTRTGANSWETQYF. In DNA form, the CDR3 reads TGCAGCGTTGAAGGAACCCGGACAGGGGCGAACTCCTGGGAGACCCAGTACTTC. The chain uses TRBV29-1 and TRBJ2-5; 9 bases align to TRBD1. This CDR3 is built from 18 residues. With V trimmed by 1 base and J by 5 bases, 17 bases remained unmatched. Germline CDR1 is SQVTM and CDR2 is ANQGSEA.